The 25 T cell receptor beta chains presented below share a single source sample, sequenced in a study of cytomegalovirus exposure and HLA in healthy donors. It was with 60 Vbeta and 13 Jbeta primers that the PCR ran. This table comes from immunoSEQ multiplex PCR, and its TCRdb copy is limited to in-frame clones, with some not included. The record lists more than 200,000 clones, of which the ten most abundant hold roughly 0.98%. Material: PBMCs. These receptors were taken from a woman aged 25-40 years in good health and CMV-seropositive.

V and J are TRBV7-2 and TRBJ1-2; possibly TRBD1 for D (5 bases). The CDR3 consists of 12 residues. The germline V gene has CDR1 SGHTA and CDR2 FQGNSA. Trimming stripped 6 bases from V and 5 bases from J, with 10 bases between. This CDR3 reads CASRGGGYGYTF. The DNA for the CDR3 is TGTGCCAGCAGGGGCGGGGGATATGGCTACACCTTC.

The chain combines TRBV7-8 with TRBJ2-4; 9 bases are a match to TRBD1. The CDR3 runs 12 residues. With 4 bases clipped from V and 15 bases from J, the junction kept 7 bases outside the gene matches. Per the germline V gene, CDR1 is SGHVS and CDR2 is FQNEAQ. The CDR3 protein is CASSYNRGQRYF. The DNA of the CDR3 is TGTGCCAGCAGCTATAACAGGGGGCAGCGGTACTTC. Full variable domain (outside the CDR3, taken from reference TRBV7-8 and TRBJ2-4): GAGVSQSPRYKVAKRGQDVALRCDPISGHVSLFWYQQALGQGPEFLTYFQNEAQLDKSGLPSDRFFAERPEGSVSTLKIQRTQQEDSAVYLCASSYNRGQRYFGAGTRLSVL.

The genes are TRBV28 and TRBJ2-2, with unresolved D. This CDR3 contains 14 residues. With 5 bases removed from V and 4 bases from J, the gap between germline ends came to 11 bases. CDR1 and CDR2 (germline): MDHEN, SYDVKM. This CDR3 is CASSPHGSTGELFF. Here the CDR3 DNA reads TGTGCCAGCAGTCCCCACGGGTCCACCGGGGAGCTGTTTTTT. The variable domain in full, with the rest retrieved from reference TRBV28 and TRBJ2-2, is DVKVTQSSRYLVKRTGEKVFLECVQDMDHENMFWYRQDPGLGLRLIYFSYDVKMKEKGDIPEGYSVSREKKERFSLILESASTNQTSMYLCASSPHGSTGELFFGEGSRLTVL.

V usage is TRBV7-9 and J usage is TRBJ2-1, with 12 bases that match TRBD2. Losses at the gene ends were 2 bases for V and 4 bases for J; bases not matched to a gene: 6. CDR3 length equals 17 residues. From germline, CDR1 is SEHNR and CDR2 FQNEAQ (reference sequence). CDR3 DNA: TGTGCCAGCAGCTTATTGGGGCTAGCGGGAGGGTACAATGAGCAGTTCTTC. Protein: CASSLLGLAGGYNEQFF.

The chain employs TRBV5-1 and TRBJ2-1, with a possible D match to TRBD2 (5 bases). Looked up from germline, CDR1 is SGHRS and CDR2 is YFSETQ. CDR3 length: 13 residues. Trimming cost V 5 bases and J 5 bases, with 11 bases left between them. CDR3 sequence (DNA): TGCGCCAGCAGGTCGACTAACGACAATGAGCAGTTCTTC. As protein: CASRSTNDNEQFF.

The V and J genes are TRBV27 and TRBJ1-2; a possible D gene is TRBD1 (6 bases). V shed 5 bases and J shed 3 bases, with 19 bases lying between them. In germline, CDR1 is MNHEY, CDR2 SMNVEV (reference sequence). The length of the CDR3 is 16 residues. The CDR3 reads CASSPRSNDRHYGYTF. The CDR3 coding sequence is TGTGCCAGCAGTCCCCGATCGAACGACAGGCACTATGGCTACACCTTC.

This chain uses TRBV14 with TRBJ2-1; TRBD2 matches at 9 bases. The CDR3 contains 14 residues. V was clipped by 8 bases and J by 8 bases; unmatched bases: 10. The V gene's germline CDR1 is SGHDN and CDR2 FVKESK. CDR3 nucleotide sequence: TGTGCCAGCCGGCGGACTAGCGAAATCTATGAGCAGTTCTTC. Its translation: CASRRTSEIYEQFF. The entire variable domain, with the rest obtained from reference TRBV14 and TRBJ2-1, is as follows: EAGVTQFPSHSVIEKGQTVTLRCDPISGHDNLYWYRRVMGKEIKFLLHFVKESKQDESGMPNNRFLAERTGGTYSTLKVQPAELEDSGVYFCASRRTSEIYEQFFGPGTRLTVL.

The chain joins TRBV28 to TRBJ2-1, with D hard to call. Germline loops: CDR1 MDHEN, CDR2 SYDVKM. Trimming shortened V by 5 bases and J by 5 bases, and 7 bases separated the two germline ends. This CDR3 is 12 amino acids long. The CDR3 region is CASSPYNNEQFF. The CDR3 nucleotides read TGTGCCAGCAGTCCGTATAACAATGAGCAGTTCTTC.

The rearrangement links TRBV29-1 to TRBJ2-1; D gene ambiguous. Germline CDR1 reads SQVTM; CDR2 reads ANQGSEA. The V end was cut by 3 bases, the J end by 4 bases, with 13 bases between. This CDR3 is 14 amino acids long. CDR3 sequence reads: CSVDLPSLYNEQFF. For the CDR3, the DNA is TGCAGCGTTGACTTGCCGAGTCTATACAATGAGCAGTTCTTC.

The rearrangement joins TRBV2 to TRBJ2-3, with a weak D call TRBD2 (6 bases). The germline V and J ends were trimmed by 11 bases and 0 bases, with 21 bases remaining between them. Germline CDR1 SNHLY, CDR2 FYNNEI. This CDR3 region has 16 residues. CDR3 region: CASTRRGPFSTDTQYF. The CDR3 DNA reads TGTGCCTCTACCAGGAGGGGACCCTTTAGCACAGATACGCAGTATTTT.

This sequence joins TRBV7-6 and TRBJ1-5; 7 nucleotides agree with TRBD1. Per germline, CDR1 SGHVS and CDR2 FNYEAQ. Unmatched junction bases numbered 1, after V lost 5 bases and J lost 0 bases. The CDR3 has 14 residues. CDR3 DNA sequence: TGTGCCAGCAGCGGGACAGTTAGCAATCAGCCCCAGCATTTT. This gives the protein CASSGTVSNQPQHF.

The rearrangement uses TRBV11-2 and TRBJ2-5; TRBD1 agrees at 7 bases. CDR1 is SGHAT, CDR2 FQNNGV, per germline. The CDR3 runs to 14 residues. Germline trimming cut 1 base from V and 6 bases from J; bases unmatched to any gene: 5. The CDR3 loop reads CASSLGLRGQTQYF. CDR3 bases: TGTGCCAGCAGCTTAGGCCTAAGGGGGCAGACCCAGTACTTC.

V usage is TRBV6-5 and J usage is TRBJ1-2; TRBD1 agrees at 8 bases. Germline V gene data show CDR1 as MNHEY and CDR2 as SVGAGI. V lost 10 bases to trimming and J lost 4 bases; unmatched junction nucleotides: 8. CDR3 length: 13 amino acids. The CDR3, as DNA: TGTGCCATCTCGACAGGGGAGGGCTATGGCTACACCTTC. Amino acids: CAISTGEGYGYTF.

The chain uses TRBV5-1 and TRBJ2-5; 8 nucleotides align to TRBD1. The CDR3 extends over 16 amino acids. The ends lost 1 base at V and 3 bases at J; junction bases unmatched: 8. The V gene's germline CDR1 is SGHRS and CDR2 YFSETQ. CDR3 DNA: TGCGCCAGCAGCTTGCGACAGGGGAGGAGGGAAGAGACCCAGTACTTC. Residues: CASSLRQGRREETQYF. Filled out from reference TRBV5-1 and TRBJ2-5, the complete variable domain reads KAGVTQTPRYLIKTRGQQVTLSCSPISGHRSVSWYQQTPGQGLQFLFEYFSETQRNKGNFPGRFSGRQFSNSRSEMNVSTLELGDSALYLCASSLRQGRREETQYFGPGTRLLVL.

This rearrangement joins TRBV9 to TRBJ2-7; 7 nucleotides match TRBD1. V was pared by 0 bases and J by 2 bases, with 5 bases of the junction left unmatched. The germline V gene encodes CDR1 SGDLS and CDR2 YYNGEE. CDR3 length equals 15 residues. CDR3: CASSVDLGTAYEQYF. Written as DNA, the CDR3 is TGTGCCAGCAGCGTAGACTTGGGGACAGCCTACGAGCAGTACTTC.

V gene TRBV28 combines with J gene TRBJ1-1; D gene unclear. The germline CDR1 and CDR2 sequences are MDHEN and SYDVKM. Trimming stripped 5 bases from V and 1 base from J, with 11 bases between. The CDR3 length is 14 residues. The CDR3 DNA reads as TGTGCCAGCAGTCCCGGGTGGAGGAACACTGAAGCTTTCTTT. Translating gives CASSPGWRNTEAFF.

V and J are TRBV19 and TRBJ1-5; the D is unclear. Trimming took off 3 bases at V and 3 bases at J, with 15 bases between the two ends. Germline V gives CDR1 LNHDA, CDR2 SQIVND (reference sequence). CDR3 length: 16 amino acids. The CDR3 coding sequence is TGTGCCAGTAGTATCCGAGCCGACTTGGACAATCAGCCCCAGCATTTT. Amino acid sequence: CASSIRADLDNQPQHF.

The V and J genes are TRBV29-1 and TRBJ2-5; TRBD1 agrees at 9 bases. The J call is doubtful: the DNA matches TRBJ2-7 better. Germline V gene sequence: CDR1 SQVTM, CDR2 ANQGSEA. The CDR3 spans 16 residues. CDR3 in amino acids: CSVEEGDRGSSYEQYF. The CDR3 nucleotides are TGCAGCGTTGAAGAGGGCGACAGGGGGTCCTCCTACGAGCAGTACTTC.

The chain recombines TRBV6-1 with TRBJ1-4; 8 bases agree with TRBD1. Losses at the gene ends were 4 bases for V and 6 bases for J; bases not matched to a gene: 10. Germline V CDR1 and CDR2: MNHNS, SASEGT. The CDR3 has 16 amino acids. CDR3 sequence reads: CASSGRTGSLHEKLFF. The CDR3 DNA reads TGTGCCAGCAGTGGGCGGACAGGGTCCCTTCATGAAAAACTGTTTTTT.

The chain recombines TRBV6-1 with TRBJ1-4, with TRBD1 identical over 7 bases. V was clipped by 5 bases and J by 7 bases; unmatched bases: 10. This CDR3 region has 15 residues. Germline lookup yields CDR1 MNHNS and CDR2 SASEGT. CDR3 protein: CASSPQTGRSEKLFF. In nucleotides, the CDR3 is TGTGCCAGCAGTCCACAGACAGGGAGGAGTGAAAAACTGTTTTTT.

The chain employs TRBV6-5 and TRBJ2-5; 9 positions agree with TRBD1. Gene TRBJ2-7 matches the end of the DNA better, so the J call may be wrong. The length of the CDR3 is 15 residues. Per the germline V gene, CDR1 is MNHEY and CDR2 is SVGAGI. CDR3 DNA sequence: TGTGCCAGCAGTTACTCTTGGACAGGGGTTATCGAGCAGTACTTC. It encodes CASSYSWTGVIEQYF.

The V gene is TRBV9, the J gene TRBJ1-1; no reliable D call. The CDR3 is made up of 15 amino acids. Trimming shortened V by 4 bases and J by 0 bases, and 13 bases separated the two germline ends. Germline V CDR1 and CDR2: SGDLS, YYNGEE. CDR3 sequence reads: CASSPGPGMNTEAFF. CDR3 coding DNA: TGTGCCAGCAGCCCCGGGCCGGGGATGAACACTGAAGCTTTCTTT.

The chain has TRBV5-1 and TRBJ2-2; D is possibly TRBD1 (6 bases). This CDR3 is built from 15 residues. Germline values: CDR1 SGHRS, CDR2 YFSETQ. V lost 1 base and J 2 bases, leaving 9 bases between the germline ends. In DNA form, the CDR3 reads TGCGCCAGCAGCTTGACAGGGAGCAACACCGGGGAGCTGTTTTTT. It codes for CASSLTGSNTGELFF.

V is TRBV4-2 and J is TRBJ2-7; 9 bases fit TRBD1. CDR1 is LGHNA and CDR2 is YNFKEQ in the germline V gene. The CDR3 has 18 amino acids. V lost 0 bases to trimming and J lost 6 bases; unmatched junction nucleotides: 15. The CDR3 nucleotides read TGTGCCAGCAGCCAAGATAGGAAGGGGACAGGGATCCCGGGCGAGCAGTACTTC. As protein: CASSQDRKGTGIPGEQYF.

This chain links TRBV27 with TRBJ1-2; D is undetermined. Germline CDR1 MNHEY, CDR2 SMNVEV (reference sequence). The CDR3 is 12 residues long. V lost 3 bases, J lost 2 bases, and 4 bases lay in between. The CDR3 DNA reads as TGTGCCAGCAGTTTCGGGAACTATGGCTACACCTTC. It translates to CASSFGNYGYTF.